Listed below are T cell receptor beta chains from one sample, sequenced in a study of beta chain features in type 1 diabetes. Produced via immunoSEQ multiplex PCR; TCRdb's table is partial and in-frame only. This table holds approximately 730,000 clones, around 15% found once. Sequencing was done on a sample of naive CD4+ T cells from blood. The receptors were gathered from a man younger than 35 with type 1 diabetes. CDR3s include the opening cysteine and the closing phenylalanine or tryptophan. Each record gives: J gene, V gene, CDR3 protein.

j_call: TRBJ2-3; v_call: TRBV5-1; cdr3_aa: CASSFLGQGDADTQYF
j_call: TRBJ2-3; v_call: TRBV5-4; cdr3_aa: CASSLGRTDTQYF
j_call: TRBJ1-1; v_call: TRBV9; cdr3_aa: CASSVSTVLDPEAFF
j_call: TRBJ1-2; v_call: TRBV7-9; cdr3_aa: CASSSPPTAYGYTF
j_call: TRBJ1-5; v_call: TRBV30; cdr3_aa: CAWGRDTYNQPQHF
j_call: TRBJ2-3; v_call: TRBV10-3; cdr3_aa: CAISLRGGTDTQYF
j_call: TRBJ2-5; v_call: TRBV7-7; cdr3_aa: CASSPGGDPSETQYF
j_call: TRBJ1-4; v_call: TRBV29-1; cdr3_aa: CSVGIGGAEKLFF
j_call: TRBJ1-6; v_call: TRBV4-1; cdr3_aa: CASSQETGREKNSPLHF
j_call: TRBJ1-5; v_call: TRBV27; cdr3_aa: CASSLSRRDSSNQPQHF
j_call: TRBJ2-7; v_call: TRBV28; cdr3_aa: CASSLRDRGSYEQYF
j_call: TRBJ1-6; v_call: TRBV2; cdr3_aa: CASSTSGSPLHF
j_call: TRBJ1-2; v_call: TRBV29-1; cdr3_aa: CSVESYGYTF
j_call: TRBJ1-3; v_call: TRBV5-1; cdr3_aa: CASSLDGVAPGNTIYF
j_call: TRBJ1-5; v_call: TRBV30; cdr3_aa: CAWAQGLDQPQHF